This is a list of T cell receptor beta chains from one sample in a study of blood T cell repertoires in COVID-19. Measured with immunoSEQ multiplex PCR; TCRdb has only the in-frame clones, and not every one. The sample lists about 40,000 clones; 84% were seen once. Input material: peripheral blood. The source of these receptors is a man aged 50 or older with active or convalescent COVID-19. Each CDR3 is given with its conserved first and last residue. A D gene is named only where the DNA matches it firmly. Some rows have no size entry. The others give once, few or many, or a class for an expanded clone.

D	size	J	V	DNA	CDR3
TRBD1	.	TRBJ1-1	TRBV27	TGTGCCAGCAGTTACCGGGACAGGATGAACACTGAAGCTTTCTTT	CASSYRDRMNTEAFF
.	.	TRBJ1-5	TRBV10-2	TGCGCCAGCAGTGAGTCCGGAGGGAATCAGCCCCAGCATTTT	CASSESGGNQPQHF
TRBD2	.	TRBJ2-3	TRBV19	TGTGCCAGTAGTATAAGGGGTAGCGGGGGTACTAGCACAGATACGCAGTATTTT	CASSIRGSGGTSTDTQYF
.	.	TRBJ1-2	TRBV3-1/TRBV3-2	TGTGCCAGCAGCCCCCGAATAGACTCAATTATATCCGAGGGCTACACCTTC	CASSPRIDSIISEGYTF
.	.	TRBJ1-1	TRBV5-1	TGCGCCAGCAGCCCTGTCACAGCGAACACTGAAGCTTTCTTT	CASSPVTANTEAFF
.	.	TRBJ2-7	TRBV3-1/TRBV3-2	TGTGCCAGCAGCCGAAGAGACTGGTCCTCCTACGAGCAGTACTTC	CASSRRDWSSYEQYF
TRBD1	.	TRBJ2-3	TRBV6-5	TGTGCCAGCAGTAGGGACAGGGAAGCAGATACGCAGTATTTT	CASSRDREADTQYF
TRBD1	.	TRBJ1-6	TRBV2	TGTGCCAGCAGTGTCGGACAGGGAAAGAATTCACCCCTCCACTTT	CASSVGQGKNSPLHF
TRBD1	.	TRBJ1-6	TRBV19	TGTGCCAGTACCGGGACAGGTCCCCTCCACTTT	CASTGTGPLHF
TRBD2	.	TRBJ2-1	TRBV27	TGTGCCAGCAACGACGATAGACCTCGCGGGGGTTACAATGAGCAGTTCTTC	CASNDDRPRGGYNEQFF
.	once	TRBJ1-4	TRBV6-6	TGTGCCTCGACCGGGACGCGGGGTGAAAAACTGTTTTTT	CASTGTRGEKLFF
.	.	TRBJ2-5	TRBV5-1	TGCGCCAGCAGCTTGCAGGGTTCGGAGACCCAGTACTTC	CASSLQGSETQYF
.	.	TRBJ2-7	TRBV11-2	TGTGCCAGCAGCTTACGCGGGACCTACGAGCAGTACTTC	CASSLRGTYEQYF
.	.	TRBJ1-2	TRBV6-5	TGTGCCAGCAGTCGAGGGAGGGGAGGTAACTATGGCTACACCTTC	CASSRGRGGNYGYTF
TRBD1	.	TRBJ1-4	TRBV5-1	TGCGCCAGCAGCGTCCTGACAGGGCCGAATGAAAAACTGTTTTTT	CASSVLTGPNEKLFF
TRBD1	.	TRBJ2-6	TRBV11-3	TGTGCCAGCAGCCCCGGGACAGGAAGTCCTGGGGCCAACGTCCTGACTTTC	CASSPGTGSPGANVLTF
.	.	TRBJ2-5	TRBV30	TGTGCCTGGAGTGTACTTGATGGCAGGCAAGAGACCCAGTACTTC	CAWSVLDGRQETQYF
.	.	TRBJ1-5	TRBV12-5	TGTGCTAGTGGTTTGTCAACGGGGGGGCAGCCCCAGCATTTT	CASGLSTGGQPQHF
.	once	TRBJ2-2	TRBV5-1	TGCGCCAGCAGCTTGGCACCGTTACAGGGACCCGGGGAGCTGTTTTTT	CASSLAPLQGPGELFF
TRBD1	.	TRBJ1-2	TRBV7-8	TGTGCCAGCAGCTTAGTATTATACAGGGGACTTGGCTACACCTTC	CASSLVLYRGLGYTF
TRBD1	.	TRBJ1-1	TRBV6-5	TGTGCCAGCAGGAGAGGGACAGGGAACACTGAAGCTTTCTTT	CASRRGTGNTEAFF
TRBD1	.	TRBJ2-7	TRBV7-7	TGTGCCAGCAGCACCGTACAGGGGGCCGAGCAGTACTTC	CASSTVQGAEQYF
.	.	TRBJ2-5	TRBV11-2	TGTGCCAGCAGCTTAGTCAGGGCAGGGCTAGGGGTAAAGGGAGAGACCCAGTACTTC	CASSLVRAGLGVKGETQYF
.	.	TRBJ2-5	TRBV11-2	TGTGCCAGCAGCTTCCGAGACTCTCAAGAGACCCAGTACTTC	CASSFRDSQETQYF
TRBD1	.	TRBJ2-7	TRBV28	TGTGCCAGCAGCTCCGCCGGGACAGGGATCTACGAGCAGTACTTC	CASSSAGTGIYEQYF
.	.	TRBJ1-3	TRBV30	TGTGCCCTAGTGAGCTCTGGAAACACCATATATTTT	CALVSSGNTIYF
.	.	TRBJ1-3	TRBV5-1	TGCGCCAGCAGCTACCCAGACTCTGGAAACACCATATATTTT	CASSYPDSGNTIYF
.	.	TRBJ2-4	TRBV19	TGTGCCAGTAGGACCGCCGGGACAACTCCCGGAGTAAACATTCAGTACTTC	CASRTAGTTPGVNIQYF
TRBD1	.	TRBJ1-2	TRBV11-2	TGTGCCAGCAGCTTAGACGGACAGGTTGTTAACTATGGCTACACCTTC	CASSLDGQVVNYGYTF
TRBD1	.	TRBJ2-1	TRBV6-5	TGTGCCAGCAGCCCCGGGACAGGGTATACCTATGAGCAGTTCTTC	CASSPGTGYTYEQFF
.	.	TRBJ2-4	TRBV2	TGTGCCAGCAGGGAGGGGCAGGGCATAGCCAAAAACATTCAGTACTTC	CASREGQGIAKNIQYF
.	.	TRBJ1-1	TRBV12-3/TRBV12-4	TGTGCCAGCAGTTTCCGTTCTGAAGCTTTCTTT	CASSFRSEAFF
TRBD1	few	TRBJ2-2	TRBV2	TGTGCCAGCAGTGAACTGGACAGGGTGTTGAACACCGGGGAGCTGTTTTTT	CASSELDRVLNTGELFF
TRBD1	.	TRBJ2-7	TRBV27	TGTGCCAGCAGTTTAAAGGACAGGGCCTCCTACGAGCAGTACTTC	CASSLKDRASYEQYF
TRBD1	.	TRBJ1-4	TRBV6-5	TGTGCCGTGGCAGGGGGCGGGGAAAAACTGTTTTTT	CAVAGGGEKLFF
.	.	TRBJ2-3	TRBV5-1	TGCGCCAGCAGCCCCCAACCGACACAAAGCACAGATACGCAGTATTTT	CASSPQPTQSTDTQYF
TRBD2	few	TRBJ2-2	TRBV24-1	TGTGCCACCAGTGACCCCAAGCGGGGGGGCACCGGGGAGCTGTTTTTT	CATSDPKRGGTGELFF
.	.	TRBJ1-5	TRBV15	TGTGCCACCAGCAACGACAGGATCGGTCAGCCCCAGCATTTT	CATSNDRIGQPQHF
.	.	TRBJ1-2	TRBV7-9	TGTGCCAGCAGCCCGGGGGGGCAGTCCTACACCTTC	CASSPGGQSYTF
.	.	TRBJ2-7	TRBV19	TGTGCCAGTAGCTCCCTTCAGGGCTCTTCCTACGAGCAGTACTTC	CASSSLQGSSYEQYF
.	.	TRBJ2-1	TRBV5-1	TGCGCCAGCAGCTTGGGTACAGGGCTCAATGAGCAGTTCTTC	CASSLGTGLNEQFF
.	.	TRBJ2-3	TRBV5-1	TGCGCCAGCAGCAGGGGTGACAGAGATACGCAGTATTTT	CASSRGDRDTQYF
.	.	TRBJ1-3	TRBV25-1	TGTGCCAGCAGTGAATGGGGGGGAAACTCTGGAAACACCATATATTTT	CASSEWGGNSGNTIYF
.	.	TRBJ2-1	TRBV24-1	TGTGCCACCAGTGATGCTAGCTCGAGCTCCTACAATGAGCAGTTCTTC	CATSDASSSSYNEQFF
.	.	TRBJ2-1	TRBV3-1/TRBV3-2	TGTGCCAGCAGCCGGAAGGGACTGCACAATGAGCAGTTCTTC	CASSRKGLHNEQFF
.	.	TRBJ1-2	TRBV29-1	TGCAGCGTTCTGATCGTGGGGCGGGGCTATGGCTACACCTTC	CSVLIVGRGYGYTF
TRBD2	once	TRBJ2-1	TRBV7-3	TGTGCCAGCAGCCCCAAGCTAGCGGGGGCCTACAATGAGCAGTTCTTC	CASSPKLAGAYNEQFF
TRBD1	.	TRBJ2-1	TRBV10-3	TGTGCCATCAGTGATACCGACAGGGTTCACAATGAGCAGTTCTTC	CAISDTDRVHNEQFF
TRBD1	.	TRBJ1-6	TRBV27	TGTGCCAGCAGTTTTTTACCTCCCGGACAGGCGGATTCACCCCTCCACTTT	CASSFLPPGQADSPLHF
TRBD1	.	TRBJ1-1	TRBV9	TGTGCCAGCAGCGTAGCCGACAGGGGTGAAGCTTTCTTT	CASSVADRGEAFF
.	.	TRBJ2-5	TRBV7-3	TGTGCCAGCAGCTTCTTTGGGAGACAAGAGACCCAGTACTTC	CASSFFGRQETQYF
.	.	TRBJ1-1	TRBV7-8	TGTGCCAGCAGCTTCGAGAGCACTGAAGCTTTCTTT	CASSFESTEAFF
TRBD1	.	TRBJ2-7	TRBV7-3	TGTGCCAGCAGCCCCCGGACAGGGGACGAGCAGTACTTC	CASSPRTGDEQYF
.	few	TRBJ2-2	TRBV11-2	TGTGCCAGCAGAGCGGGACAGGTGGGGGCCGGGGAGCTGTTTTTT	CASRAGQVGAGELFF
.	.	TRBJ2-5	TRBV5-8	TGTGCCAGCAGGACCGGAGGAGGCCAGTACTTC	CASRTGGGQYF
.	.	TRBJ1-1	TRBV9	TGTGCCAGCAGCGCAGAAGGACTCAAGAACACTGAAGCTTTCTTT	CASSAEGLKNTEAFF
TRBD2	.	TRBJ2-7	TRBV5-1	TGCGCCAGCAGCTTGGGGGCTACTAGCGCGGCCTACGAGCAGTACTTC	CASSLGATSAAYEQYF
TRBD1	.	TRBJ2-5	TRBV27	TGTGCCAGCAGAACAGGGGTTGAGACCCAGTACTTC	CASRTGVETQYF
TRBD2	.	TRBJ2-3	TRBV19	TGTGCCAGTAGTGGACCGGGACTAGCAGAACATACGCAGTATTTT	CASSGPGLAEHTQYF
.	.	TRBJ1-4	TRBV4-1	TGCGCCAGCAGCCGGAAGGACAGTTCAACTAATGAAAAACTGTTTTTT	CASSRKDSSTNEKLFF